These T cell receptor beta chains were read from a single sample in a study of blood T cell repertoires in COVID-19. Profiling relied on immunoSEQ multiplex PCR, and the TCRdb table lists in-frame clones only, not all of them. The sample yields more than 250,000 clones, 89% seen once. The sequencing sample was made of peripheral blood. All receptors come from a man aged 18 to 29 who had recovered from COVID-19. CDR3s include the opening cysteine and the closing phenylalanine or tryptophan. Fields, in order: V gene, J gene, clone size, D gene, CDR3 protein, CDR3 DNA. D genes are given only for firm matches. Rows may omit the clone size; those that give it use once, few, many or a size class.

TRBV29-1	TRBJ2-7	.	TRBD1	CSVVQGDSYEQYF	TGCAGCGTTGTCCAGGGGGATTCCTACGAGCAGTACTTC
TRBV3-1/TRBV3-2	TRBJ1-4	.	.	CAPGGNEEKLFF	TGTGCCCCGGGGGGGAACGAGGAAAAACTGTTTTTT
TRBV6-5	TRBJ2-7	.	TRBD1	CASRPTGTGRYEQYF	TGTGCCAGCAGACCCACCGGGACAGGGAGGTACGAGCAGTACTTC
TRBV27	TRBJ1-2	.	.	CASSLSENYGYTF	TGTGCCAGCAGTTTATCAGAGAACTATGGCTACACCTTC
TRBV7-9	TRBJ2-2	.	TRBD1	CASSFGTGASGELFF	TGTGCCAGCAGCTTCGGGACAGGGGCAAGCGGGGAGCTGTTTTTT
TRBV4-1	TRBJ2-1	.	.	CASSQGGAGEQFF	TGCGCCAGCAGCCAAGGAGGCGCGGGTGAGCAGTTCTTC
TRBV9	TRBJ1-5	.	TRBD1	CASSPDRGRNQPQHF	TGTGCCAGCAGCCCGGACAGGGGGAGAAATCAGCCCCAGCATTTT
TRBV3-1/TRBV3-2	TRBJ1-1	.	.	CASSHREGAFF	TGTGCCAGCAGCCATCGGGAGGGAGCTTTCTTT
TRBV6-6	TRBJ2-7	.	TRBD2	CASSRELAGSYEQYF	TGTGCCAGCAGCCGCGAACTAGCGGGTAGCTACGAGCAGTACTTC
TRBV10-3	TRBJ1-2	.	TRBD1	CAISPHLDRMEYGYTF	TGTGCCATCAGTCCCCATTTGGACAGGATGGAGTATGGCTACACCTTC
TRBV29-1	TRBJ2-3	.	TRBD2	CSVEERLAGGPNTQYF	TGCAGCGTTGAAGAACGACTAGCGGGAGGGCCGAATACGCAGTATTTT
TRBV9	TRBJ1-2	few	.	CASSPTGGPTNYGYTF	TGTGCCAGCAGCCCGACCGGGGGGCCTACTAACTATGGCTACACCTTC
TRBV2	TRBJ1-2	.	.	CASSEGLLYLGYTF	TGTGCCAGCAGTGAAGGGTTACTGTATTTAGGCTACACCTTC
TRBV9	TRBJ2-3	.	TRBD1	CASSVAGTADTDTQYF	TGTGCCAGCAGCGTAGCGGGGACAGCAGACACAGATACGCAGTATTTT
TRBV30	TRBJ2-5	.	.	CAWSSYQETQYF	TGTGCCTGGAGTTCGTACCAAGAGACCCAGTACTTC
TRBV6-5	TRBJ2-2	.	.	CASSFSAVAGELFF	TGTGCCAGCAGTTTCTCCGCGGTAGCCGGGGAGCTGTTTTTT
TRBV2	TRBJ1-3	.	TRBD1	CASSPGTGPGNTIYF	TGTGCCAGCAGCCCTGGGACAGGGCCTGGAAACACCATATATTTT
TRBV19	TRBJ2-7	once	TRBD1	CASSIQGAYEQYF	TGTGCCAGTAGTATCCAGGGGGCTTACGAGCAGTACTTC
TRBV5-4	TRBJ2-1	.	.	CASSLDNNEQFF	TGTGCCAGCAGCTTGGATAACAATGAGCAGTTCTTC
TRBV10-3	TRBJ1-6	.	.	CAIKDLNNSPLHF	TGTGCCATCAAGGACTTGAATAATTCACCCCTCCACTTT
TRBV30	TRBJ1-1	.	.	CADKDLNTEAFF	TGTGCCGATAAGGACTTAAACACTGAAGCTTTCTTT
TRBV14	TRBJ2-7	.	.	CASSSIYEQYF	TGTGCCAGCAGCTCCATCTACGAGCAGTACTTC
TRBV19	TRBJ2-1	.	TRBD2	CASRASGRADNEQFF	TGTGCCAGTAGGGCTAGCGGGAGGGCAGACAATGAGCAGTTCTTC
TRBV20-1	TRBJ2-1	.	.	CSASSRHNEQFF	TGCAGTGCTAGTTCTAGACACAATGAGCAGTTCTTC
TRBV18	TRBJ1-3	.	TRBD1	CASSPTGALSGNTIYF	TGTGCCAGCTCACCTACAGGGGCGCTCTCTGGAAACACCATATATTTT
TRBV7-3	TRBJ2-1	.	TRBD2	CASSSHPGTSGRGNEQFF	TGTGCCAGCAGCTCCCACCCCGGGACTAGCGGGAGGGGTAATGAGCAGTTCTTC
TRBV5-1	TRBJ1-4	.	.	CASRGEATNEKLFF	TGCGCCAGCAGGGGGGAGGCAACTAATGAAAAACTGTTTTTT
TRBV4-1	TRBJ1-1	few	TRBD1	CASTPGQGLTTEAFF	TGCGCCAGCACACCGGGACAGGGGTTGACCACTGAAGCTTTCTTT
TRBV19	TRBJ1-5	.	TRBD1	CASSIQGASNQPQHF	TGTGCCAGTAGTATTCAGGGGGCGAGCAATCAGCCCCAGCATTTT
TRBV9	TRBJ2-7	.	.	CASSSSGGTHDEQYF	TGTGCCAGCAGCTCCAGTGGGGGGACCCACGACGAGCAGTACTTC
TRBV27	TRBJ1-5	.	.	CASSLSAGSSNQPQHF	TGTGCCAGCAGTTTATCGGCCGGGTCCAGCAATCAGCCCCAGCATTTT
TRBV7-9	TRBJ1-1	few	.	CASSLVDTEAFF	TGTGCCAGCAGCTTAGTAGACACTGAAGCTTTCTTT
TRBV4-3	TRBJ1-6	.	.	CASSQDYTGIRSPLHF	TGCGCCAGCAGCCAAGACTACACAGGGATACGTTCACCCCTCCACTTT
TRBV6-2/TRBV6-3	TRBJ1-2	.	.	CASSYSLREGGYTF	TGTGCCAGCAGTTACTCGCTCAGGGAGGGCGGCTACACCTTC
TRBV9	TRBJ2-1	.	.	CASSPGYLYNEQFF	TGTGCCAGCAGCCCAGGGTACCTCTACAATGAGCAGTTCTTC
TRBV18	TRBJ2-3	.	.	CASSPPFGTDTQYF	TGTGCCAGCTCACCTCCCTTCGGCACAGATACGCAGTATTTT
TRBV7-3	TRBJ2-1	.	TRBD2	CASSLHLAGGYNEQFF	TGTGCCAGCAGCTTACATCTAGCGGGAGGATACAATGAGCAGTTCTTC
TRBV10-3	TRBJ1-3	.	.	CAISEVNNDRPGNTIYF	TGTGCCATCAGTGAGGTAAACAACGACAGGCCTGGAAACACCATATATTTT
TRBV6-5	TRBJ2-7	.	TRBD2	CASSLAGALGEQYF	TGTGCCAGCAGCCTAGCGGGAGCTCTGGGGGAGCAGTACTTC
TRBV29-1	TRBJ2-1	.	TRBD1	CSVVMTGQYNEQFF	TGCAGCGTTGTCATGACAGGGCAATACAATGAGCAGTTCTTC
TRBV5-1	TRBJ2-3	.	.	CASGGLPTDTQYF	TGCGCCAGCGGAGGGTTGCCCACAGATACGCAGTATTTT